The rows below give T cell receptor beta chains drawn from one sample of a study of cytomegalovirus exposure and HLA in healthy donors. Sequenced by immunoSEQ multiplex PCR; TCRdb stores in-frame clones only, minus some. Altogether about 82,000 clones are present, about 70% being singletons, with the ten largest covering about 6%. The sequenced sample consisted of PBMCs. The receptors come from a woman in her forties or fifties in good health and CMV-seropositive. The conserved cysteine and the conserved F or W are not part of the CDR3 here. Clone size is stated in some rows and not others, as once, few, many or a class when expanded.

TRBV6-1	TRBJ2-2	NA	ASNTRDRGTGELF
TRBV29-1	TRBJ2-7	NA	SVKRRDRETEQY
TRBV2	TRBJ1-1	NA	ASTRTENTEAF
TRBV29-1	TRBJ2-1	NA	SVGGLADLYNEQF
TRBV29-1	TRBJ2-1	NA	SVDQTGMGNEQF
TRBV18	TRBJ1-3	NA	ASSPLNRHSGNTIY
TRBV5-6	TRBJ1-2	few	ASSLTGPNYGYT
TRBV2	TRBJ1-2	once	ASSERTGIYGYT
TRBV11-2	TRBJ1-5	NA	ASSLTGAGNQPQH
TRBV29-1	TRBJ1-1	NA	SVEDYRGRRTEAF
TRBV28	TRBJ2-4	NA	ASGQAKNIQY
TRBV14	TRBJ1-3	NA	ASSQSDRGRGGNTIY
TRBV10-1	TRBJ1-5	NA	ASSARAGQPQH